Following are 20 T cell receptor beta chains from one sample sequenced in a study of cytomegalovirus exposure and HLA in healthy donors. PCR primers comprised 60 Vbeta and 13 Jbeta primers. The method was immunoSEQ multiplex PCR; TCRdb's version includes in-frame clones alone and lacks a portion of them. The repertoire includes about 140,000 clones, roughly 80% of them detected once, and around 3.9% sits in the top ten. The source material was PBMCs. These receptor sequences come from a man in his forties or fifties in good health and CMV-seropositive.

The rearrangement links TRBV6-1 to TRBJ2-7; no firm D call. V was pared by 2 bases and J by 1 base, with 9 bases between. Germline lookup yields CDR1 MNHNS and CDR2 SASEGT. This CDR3 comprises 14 residues. This chain's CDR3 is CASSELTASYEQYF. The DNA of the CDR3 is TGTGCCAGCAGTGAACTAACCGCGTCCTACGAGCAGTACTTC.

The V and J genes are TRBV18 and TRBJ1-2, with TRBD1 matching 9 bases. CDR1 is KGHSH and CDR2 is LQKENI in the germline V gene. This CDR3 has 17 residues. The junction had 12 bases not matched to a gene; V was cut back by 5 bases and J by 2 bases. CDR3 bases: TGTGCCAGCTCAGCCTGGGACAGGGCAAATCAAAACTATGGCTACACCTTC. Protein: CASSAWDRANQNYGYTF.

The chain is built from TRBV6-5 and TRBJ2-5, with 9 bases fitting TRBD1. The junction had 10 bases not matched to a gene; V was cut back by 2 bases and J by 9 bases. This CDR3 has 15 residues. Germline V gives CDR1 MNHEY, CDR2 SVGAGI. CDR3 sequence reads: CASSYGQGTGCAQYF. The CDR3, as DNA: TGTGCCAGCAGTTACGGACAGGGGACTGGATGTGCCCAGTACTTC.

V gene TRBV7-8 combines with J gene TRBJ2-3, with TRBD2 matching 13 bases. Germline V gene lookup returns CDR1 SGHVS and CDR2 FQNEAQ. The CDR3 has 18 amino acids. V was pared by 2 bases and J by 6 bases, with 11 bases of the junction left unmatched. CDR3 in DNA: TGTGCCAGCAGCTTACTGAGGACTAGCGGGGGTAAGGTCGATACGCAGTATTTT. Amino acids: CASSLLRTSGGKVDTQYF.

The chain employs TRBV30 and TRBJ1-2, with a weak D call TRBD1 (6 bases). The V end was cut by 2 bases, the J end by 0 bases, with 10 bases between. The length of the CDR3 is 14 residues. Germline values: CDR1 GTSNPN, CDR2 SVGIG (reference sequence). The CDR3 loop reads CAWSQGGANYGYTF. For the CDR3, the DNA is TGTGCCTGGAGTCAAGGGGGGGCTAACTATGGCTACACCTTC.

The genes are TRBV5-4 and TRBJ2-2, with 11 positions matching TRBD1. Germline V gene sequence: CDR1 SGHNT, CDR2 YYREEE (reference sequence). V lost 0 bases, J lost 4 bases, and 2 bases stayed unmatched. CDR3 size: 16 residues. The CDR3 bases are TGTGCCAGCAGCTTGGACGGGACAGGGGGCACCGGGGAGCTGTTTTTT. Encoded protein: CASSLDGTGGTGELFF.

The chain has TRBV5-1 and TRBJ2-4, with D perhaps matching TRBD2 (7 bases). With 7 bases removed from V and 8 bases from J, the gap between germline ends came to 10 bases. Germline V gives CDR1 SGHRS, CDR2 YFSETQ. This CDR3 spans 11 amino acids. The chain's CDR3 is CASGGGDIQYF. The CDR3 bases are TGCGCCAGCGGAGGGGGGGACATTCAGTACTTC. The full variable domain, with the rest looked up from reference TRBV5-1 and TRBJ2-4, is KAGVTQTPRYLIKTRGQQVTLSCSPISGHRSVSWYQQTPGQGLQFLFEYFSETQRNKGNFPGRFSGRQFSNSRSEMNVSTLELGDSALYLCASGGGDIQYFGAGTRLSVL.

This chain links TRBV6-5 with TRBJ2-3; 8 positions agree with TRBD1. Germline trimming cut 2 bases from V and 4 bases from J; bases unmatched to any gene: 5. This CDR3 spans 15 amino acids. The germline V gene encodes CDR1 MNHEY and CDR2 SVGAGI. This CDR3 is CASSYGRGRADTQYF. As DNA, the CDR3 is TGTGCCAGCAGTTACGGCAGGGGGCGCGCAGATACGCAGTATTTT.

The chain couples TRBV7-9 to TRBJ2-7; 8 bases map to TRBD1. V gave up 5 bases and J gave up 12 bases; unmatched junction bases: 9. Germline CDR1 is SEHNR and CDR2 is FQNEAQ (reference sequence). The CDR3 is 12 amino acids. CDR3 region: CASSLTRGQGYF. The CDR3 DNA reads TGTGCCAGCAGCCTTACCAGGGGGCAGGGGTACTTC.

The chain couples TRBV14 to TRBJ2-7; unclear D gene. CDR1 is SGHDN, CDR2 FVKESK, per germline. This CDR3 contains 15 residues. Trimming cost V 4 bases and J 5 bases, with 18 bases left between them. The CDR3 sequence is CASSRALSRKNEQYF. The DNA of the CDR3 is TGTGCCAGCAGCCGGGCCTTGTCCAGGAAAAACGAGCAGTACTTC.

The gene calls are TRBV4-3 and TRBJ2-5, with D tentatively TRBD2 (5 bases). V shed 0 bases and J shed 5 bases, with 7 bases lying between them. Germline-derived CDR1 and CDR2 are LGHNA and YSLEER. This CDR3 has 13 residues. The CDR3 DNA reads TGCGCCAGCAGCCAAGAACGGAGGGAGACCCAGTACTTC. Translated, it gives CASSQERRETQYF.

V and J are TRBV5-1 and TRBJ2-1, with 11 bases fitting TRBD2. Germline CDR1 SGHRS, CDR2 YFSETQ. This CDR3 region has 15 residues. V dropped 0 bases and J dropped 7; count of bases not matched to a gene: 3. The CDR3 region has the DNA TGCGCCAGCAGCTTGGGTTCTAGCGGGAGGAATGAGCAGTTCTTC. It specifies CASSLGSSGRNEQFF.

This clone was seen a handful of times. The chain couples TRBV2 to TRBJ1-1, with 7 bases that match TRBD1. The germline gives CDR1 SNHLY, CDR2 FYNNEI. The CDR3 has 16 amino acids. J gave up 1 base and V 8 bases, and 13 bases lay outside the gene matches. CDR3 bases: TGTGCCAGCCCTGCTGGCAACAGGGGCGAGAACACTGAAGCTTTCTTT. It specifies CASPAGNRGENTEAFF.

The V call is TRBV2, the J call TRBJ2-7; D remains ambiguous. This CDR3 is 14 amino acids long. V dropped 5 bases and J dropped 0 bases, with 11 bases sitting between them. Per germline, CDR1 SNHLY and CDR2 FYNNEI. CDR3: CASSSQSSSYEQYF. CDR3 nucleotides: TGTGCCAGCAGTAGTCAGTCAAGCTCCTACGAGCAGTACTTC.

V and J are TRBV4-1 and TRBJ2-7; perhaps TRBD2 as D (6 bases). Trimming stripped 5 bases from V and 7 bases from J, with 9 bases between. This CDR3 contains 11 residues. Looked up from germline, CDR1 is MGHRA and CDR2 is YSYEKL. The CDR3 spells CASSEGREQYF. In DNA, the CDR3 is TGCGCCAGCAGCGAGGGGAGGGAGCAGTACTTC.

This clone was observed a few times. The chain is built from TRBV5-4 and TRBJ1-4, with D possibly matching TRBD1 (5 bases). The V gene's germline CDR1 is SGHNT and CDR2 YYREEE (reference sequence). The CDR3 consists of 14 residues. V was trimmed by 4 bases and J by 2 bases, leaving 9 bases between them. This chain's CDR3 is CASSGGATNEKLFF. CDR3 sequence (DNA): TGTGCCAGCAGCGGTGGGGCGACTAATGAAAAACTGTTTTTT.

J is TRBJ2-3 and V is TRBV11-3, with D tentatively TRBD1 (5 bases). The germline V gene encodes CDR1 SGHNT and CDR2 YENEEA. The CDR3 has 14 residues. The V and J ends lost 3 bases and 3 bases respectively, with 10 bases between them. CDR3 residues: CASSFGRATDTQYF. In DNA form, the CDR3 reads TGTGCCAGCAGCTTCGGCAGGGCTACAGATACGCAGTATTTT.

The chain employs TRBV27 and TRBJ2-6, with TRBD1 identical over 10 bases. This CDR3 comprises 18 residues. V lost 5 bases and J lost 1; bases outside the gene matches: 8. CDR1 is MNHEY, CDR2 SMNVEV, per germline (reference sequence). The CDR3 reads CASSRRDRGSSGANVLTF. CDR3 nucleotide sequence: TGTGCCAGCAGTCGCCGGGACAGGGGTTCGTCTGGGGCCAACGTCCTGACTTTC.

The gene calls are TRBV4-1 and TRBJ2-1; D perhaps matches TRBD1 (5 bases). This CDR3 contains 13 residues. Germline lookup yields CDR1 MGHRA and CDR2 YSYEKL. Trimming left V 1 base short and J 14 bases short, with 15 bases between. The CDR3 reads CASSQGGNHPEFF. The CDR3 nucleotides are TGCGCCAGCAGCCAAGGGGGCAACCACCCCGAGTTCTTC.

CDR3 DNA sequence: TGTGCCTGGAGCTCAGGGTACACTAATGAAAAACTGTTTTTT. Its protein product is CAWSSGYTNEKLFF. The V gene is TRBV30, the J gene TRBJ1-4, with TRBD1 as a possible D gene (5 bases). The CDR3 has 14 amino acids. V was cut by 3 bases and J by 2 bases, with 10 bases left in between. Germline V gene lookup returns CDR1 GTSNPN and CDR2 SVGIG (reference sequence).